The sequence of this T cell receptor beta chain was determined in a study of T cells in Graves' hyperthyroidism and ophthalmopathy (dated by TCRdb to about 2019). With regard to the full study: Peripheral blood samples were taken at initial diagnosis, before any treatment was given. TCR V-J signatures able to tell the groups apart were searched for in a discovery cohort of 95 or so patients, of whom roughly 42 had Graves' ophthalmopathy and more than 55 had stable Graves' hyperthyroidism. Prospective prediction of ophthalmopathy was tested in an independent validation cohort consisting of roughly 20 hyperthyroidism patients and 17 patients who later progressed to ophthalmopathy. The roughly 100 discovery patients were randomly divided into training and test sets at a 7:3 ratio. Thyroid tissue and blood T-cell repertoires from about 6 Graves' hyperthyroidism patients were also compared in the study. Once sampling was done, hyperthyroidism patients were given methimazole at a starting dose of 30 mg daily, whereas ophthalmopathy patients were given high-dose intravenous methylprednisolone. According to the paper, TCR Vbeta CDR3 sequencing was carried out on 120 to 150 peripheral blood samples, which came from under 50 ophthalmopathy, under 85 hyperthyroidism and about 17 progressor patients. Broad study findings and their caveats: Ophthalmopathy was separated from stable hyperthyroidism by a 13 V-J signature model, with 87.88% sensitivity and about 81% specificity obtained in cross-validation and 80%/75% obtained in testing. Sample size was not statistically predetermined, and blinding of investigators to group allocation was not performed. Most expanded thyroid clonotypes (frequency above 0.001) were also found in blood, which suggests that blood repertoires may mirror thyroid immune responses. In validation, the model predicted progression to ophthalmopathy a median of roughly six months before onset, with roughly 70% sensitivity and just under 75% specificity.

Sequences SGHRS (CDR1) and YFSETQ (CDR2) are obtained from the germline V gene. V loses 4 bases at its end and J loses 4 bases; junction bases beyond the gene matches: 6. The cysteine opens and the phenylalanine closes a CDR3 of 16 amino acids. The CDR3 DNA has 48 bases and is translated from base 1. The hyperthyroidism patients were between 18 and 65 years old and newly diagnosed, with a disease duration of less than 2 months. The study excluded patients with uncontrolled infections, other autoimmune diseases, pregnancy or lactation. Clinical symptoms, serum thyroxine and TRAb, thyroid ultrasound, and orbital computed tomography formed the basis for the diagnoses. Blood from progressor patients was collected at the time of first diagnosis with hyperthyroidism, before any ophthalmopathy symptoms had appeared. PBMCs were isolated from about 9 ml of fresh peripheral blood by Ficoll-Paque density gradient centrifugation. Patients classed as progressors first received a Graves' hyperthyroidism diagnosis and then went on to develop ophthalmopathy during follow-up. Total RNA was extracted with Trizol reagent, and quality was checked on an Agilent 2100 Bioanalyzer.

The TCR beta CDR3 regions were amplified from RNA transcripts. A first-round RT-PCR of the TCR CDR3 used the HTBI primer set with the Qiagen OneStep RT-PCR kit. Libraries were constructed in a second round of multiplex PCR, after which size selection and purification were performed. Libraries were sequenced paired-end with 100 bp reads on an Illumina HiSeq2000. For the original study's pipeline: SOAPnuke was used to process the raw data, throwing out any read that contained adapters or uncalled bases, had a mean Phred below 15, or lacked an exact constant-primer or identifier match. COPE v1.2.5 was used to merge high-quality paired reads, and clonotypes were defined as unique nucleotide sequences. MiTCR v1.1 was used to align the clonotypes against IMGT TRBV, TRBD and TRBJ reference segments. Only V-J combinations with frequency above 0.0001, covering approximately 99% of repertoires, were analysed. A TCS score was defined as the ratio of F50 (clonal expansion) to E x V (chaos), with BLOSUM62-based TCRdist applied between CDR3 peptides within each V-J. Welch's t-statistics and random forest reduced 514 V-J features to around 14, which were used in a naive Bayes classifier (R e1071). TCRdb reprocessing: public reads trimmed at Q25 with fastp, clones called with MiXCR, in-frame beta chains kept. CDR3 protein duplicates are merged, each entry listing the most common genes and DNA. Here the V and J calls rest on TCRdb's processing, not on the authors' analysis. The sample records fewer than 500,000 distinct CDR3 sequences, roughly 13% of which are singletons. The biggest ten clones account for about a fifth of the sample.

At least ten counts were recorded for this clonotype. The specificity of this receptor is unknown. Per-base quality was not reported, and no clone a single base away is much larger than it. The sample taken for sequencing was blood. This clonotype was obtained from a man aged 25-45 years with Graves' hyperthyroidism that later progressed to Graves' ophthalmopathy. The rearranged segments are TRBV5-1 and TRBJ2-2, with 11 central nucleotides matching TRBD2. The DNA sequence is TGCGCCAGCAGCAGATTAGCGGGGGGGTCCACCGGGGAGCTGTTTTTT. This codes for CASSRLAGGSTGELFF.